This entry is about one T cell receptor beta chain. Its antigen is unknown. V lost 0 bases to trimming and J lost 6 bases, with 14 bases between them. This CDR3 has 15 amino acids. In germline, CDR1 is SGDLS, CDR2 YYNGEE. This sample is drawn from a study of blood T cells in healthy people across ages. Study-level points and caveats: Older age coincided with a roughly linear decline in TCR beta diversity per million T cells.

Next came a second PCR, run for about 7 to 12 cycles, which used a sample-barcoded 5' primer along with a J-beta primer mix. TCRdb re-called the 5' RACE reads with MiXCR, one entry per CDR3 protein. The data contain 780,000 or so distinct CDR3 sequences, just over 55% of them singletons. The TCR originated in a man aged 35 to 55 in good health. Sample: blood. The V call is TRBV9, the J call TRBJ2-3; D may be TRBD1 (5 bases). DNA for the CDR3: TGTGCCAGCAGCGTAGACCAGGGTGGCTTGGATACGCAGTATTTT. Translating it yields CASSVDQGGLDTQYF.